This is a list of T cell receptor beta chains from one sample in a study of regulatory T cells in long-lasting Graves disease. TCRdb reprocessed the multiplex PCR reads with MiXCR, giving one entry per CDR3 protein. Here the sample spans a few hundred thousand distinct CDR3 sequences, 23% being singletons. Specimen: peripheral blood mononuclear cells (PBMCs), collected when the disease was refractory, from a patient treated with antithyroid drugs. These receptor sequences come from a female donor with Graves disease. Both conserved end residues are trimmed from each CDR3.

v_call | cdr3_aa
TRBV2 | ASSLTSGFGGSNQPQH
TRBV28 | ASSLSGQVIAKNIQY
TRBV29-1 | SAQTSTEAF
TRBV7-9 | ASSLVKGGLTEAF
TRBV30 | AWSATGLAGVEQY
TRBV7-6 | ASSLASGRGTDTQY
TRBV27 | ASSPSGRVNTGELF
TRBV2 | ASSGTSGIKETQY
TRBV28 | ASSLTGPSYEQY
TRBV4-1 | ASSQAGTLNTEAF
TRBV9 | ASSVRVQETQY
TRBV2 | ASNTNEKLF
TRBV24-1 | ATSRDRADIYGYT
TRBV7-9 | ASSLSTNYGYT
TRBV19 | ASSTWTEPFSTEAF
TRBV15 | ATSRDRGGAGRIENTGELF
TRBV19 | ASTQGGPGEKLF
TRBV28 | ASSTKREGKNIQY
TRBV7-8 | ASSEEDIEQF
TRBV19 | ASSTNVVQY
TRBV20-1 | SARVGGQSTGELF
TRBV28 | ASSLDGISYEQY
TRBV28 | ASRSSGRKGEQF
TRBV7-2 | ASSPSGGTGYQGYT
TRBV7-2 | ASRDRALQQETQY
TRBV19 | ASTAGTGSGAF
TRBV10-3 | AISSVPAGTGLYEQY
TRBV29-1 | SVEVRRGDYEQY
TRBV4-3 | ASSQSSTGVETQY
TRBV20-1 | SASGEAAYQETQY
TRBV20-1 | SAIAGSYEQY
TRBV28 | ASSSLYAGESRAF
TRBV20-1 | SARTGQENNEQY
TRBV14 | ASSQYAGPYGYT
TRBV9 | ASSAVGPSGVAYEQY
TRBV19 | ASSTGNTGELF
TRBV6-1 | ASRTAGNGGSPLH
TRBV12-3/TRBV12-4 | ASSMGQRTEAF
TRBV7-6 | ASSLAGTGGGGIRVDGYT
TRBV28 | ASSQIWANTGELF
TRBV4-3 | ASSQDMWGNQETQY
TRBV28 | ASRGHPNTGELF
TRBV19 | ASSIRLAGYQETQY
TRBV12-3/TRBV12-4 | ASSSTGLPPTGELF
TRBV20-1 | SAIRARANEKLF
TRBV10-3 | AISESTGGPYEQY
TRBV4-1 | ASSDPRGKGNTIY
TRBV20-1 | SARGFGLAVNPSDEQY
TRBV20-1 | SAKVQGNQPQH
TRBV28 | ASSSEARGDEQF
TRBV2 | ASSESLGGRSPLH
TRBV5-5 | ASSTTGLAGVGTGELL
TRBV20-1 | SAQARDPRKETQY
TRBV24-1 | ATNTGLGTEAF
TRBV6-5 | ASSYSTGTSGYT